Each of the 27 T cell receptor beta chains below was sequenced from the same sample in a study of T cell responses to AZD1222 COVID-19 vaccine. The data were produced by immunoSEQ multiplex PCR, yet TCRdb's version contains in-frame clones alone and is incomplete. The sample includes over 150,000 clones, approximately 86% of them seen just once. The sample was peripheral blood, taken on day 0 of AZD1222 vaccination. The receptors stem from an adult in good health.

The chain couples TRBV19 to TRBJ1-5; no clear D gene. CDR3 length: 13 residues. The germline V gene encodes CDR1 LNHDA and CDR2 SQIVND (reference sequence). With 6 bases removed from V and 4 bases from J, the gap between germline ends came to 10 bases. In DNA form, the CDR3 reads TGTGCCAGTAGGAGGGTCGGGAATCAGCCCCAGCATTTT. Encoded protein: CASRRVGNQPQHF.

V and J are TRBV6-5 and TRBJ1-6; D is uncertain. The ends were cut back, 8 bases at V and 3 bases at J, with 8 bases in the middle. Per germline, CDR1 MNHEY and CDR2 SVGAGI. The CDR3 is 13 residues long. CDR3 DNA: TGTGCCAGCGTTGTCCACTATAATTCACCCCTCCACTTT. This sequence encodes CASVVHYNSPLHF.

The genes are TRBV29-1 and TRBJ2-7, with 9 bases identical to TRBD2. Germline V gene lookup returns CDR1 SQVTM and CDR2 ANQGSEA. This CDR3 contains 13 residues. Germline trimming cut 3 bases from V and 2 bases from J; bases unmatched to any gene: 2. The CDR3 reads CSVDGTSPYEQYF. CDR3 DNA: TGCAGCGTTGATGGGACTAGCCCCTACGAGCAGTACTTC.

This chain joins TRBV18 and TRBJ1-1, with D unclear. Per germline, CDR1 KGHSH and CDR2 LQKENI. V lost 3 bases and J 3 bases, leaving 8 bases between the germline ends. This CDR3 is 13 amino acids long. The CDR3 nucleotides are TGTGCCAGCTCACCGGCCGCCGACACTGAAGCTTTCTTT. It is translated as CASSPAADTEAFF.

This sequence joins TRBV6-1 and TRBJ2-5, with TRBD1 identical over 8 bases. In germline, CDR1 is MNHNS, CDR2 SASEGT. J was trimmed by 3 bases and V by 0 bases; bases with no gene match: 0. The CDR3 runs to 14 residues. CDR3 in DNA: TGTGCCAGCAGTGAAGCGGACAGGGAAGAGACCCAGTACTTC. It is translated as CASSEADREETQYF.

This clone has just a few counts. V is TRBV5-1 and J is TRBJ1-6; D unclear. The germline V gene has CDR1 SGHRS and CDR2 YFSETQ. Trimming pared 2 bases from V and 2 bases from J, leaving 11 bases between. CDR3 length: 16 residues. The CDR3 DNA follows: TGCGCCAGCAGCTTTTCGGACGGAGCCTATAATTCACCCCTCCACTTT. It encodes CASSFSDGAYNSPLHF.

This CDR3 reads CASSQGSIPSKEQYF. The CDR3 bases are TGTGCCAGCAGCCAGGGTTCGATCCCTTCGAAAGAGCAGTACTTC. J is TRBJ2-7 and V is TRBV3-1 (or the pseudogene TRBV3-2); D unclear. The CDR3 has 15 residues. V dropped 3 bases and J dropped 7 bases, with 19 bases sitting between them. Per the germline V gene, CDR1 is LGHDT and CDR2 is YNNKEL (reference sequence).

This chain connects TRBV27 to TRBJ1-2; possibly TRBD1 for D (5 bases). The CDR3 is made up of 15 amino acids. V shed 7 bases and J shed 2 bases, with 17 bases lying between them. The V gene's germline CDR1 is MNHEY and CDR2 SMNVEV (reference sequence). The CDR3 sequence: CASKPEGLKNYGYTF. The CDR3 coding sequence is TGTGCCAGCAAGCCCGAGGGACTGAAGAACTATGGCTACACCTTC.

The chain is built from TRBV2 and TRBJ1-2; D unclear. Germline V gene sequence: CDR1 SNHLY, CDR2 FYNNEI. The CDR3 contains 16 residues. V dropped 0 bases and J dropped 4 bases, with 15 bases sitting between them. This CDR3 is CASSEAGHRKAYGYTF. CDR3 bases: TGTGCCAGCAGTGAAGCTGGTCACAGAAAAGCCTATGGCTACACCTTC.

The rearrangement uses TRBV5-4 and TRBJ2-5, with 9 bases aligning to TRBD1. This CDR3 spans 15 amino acids. Germline assignment: CDR1 SGHNT and CDR2 YYREEE (reference sequence). The ends lost 2 bases at V and 2 bases at J; junction bases unmatched: 4. The CDR3: CASSFKGQGQETQYF. CDR3 DNA: TGTGCCAGCAGCTTTAAGGGACAGGGACAAGAGACCCAGTACTTC.

The chain links TRBV30 to TRBJ2-1, with a possible D match to TRBD2 (5 bases). Deletions cut 3 bases from V and 7 bases from J, with 10 bases between. Germline V lookup: CDR1 GTSNPN, CDR2 SVGIG (reference sequence). The CDR3 has 12 amino acids. CDR3 coding DNA: TGTGCCTGGAGCCGGGGTGGTAATGAGCAGTTCTTC. Protein product: CAWSRGGNEQFF.

The V gene is TRBV30, the J gene TRBJ1-1; a possible D gene is TRBD1 (5 bases). The germline gives CDR1 GTSNPN, CDR2 SVGIG (reference sequence). This CDR3 contains 13 residues. V lost 1 base to trimming and J lost 3 bases, with 9 bases between them. This CDR3 is CAWSATGYTEAFF. In DNA form, the CDR3 reads TGTGCCTGGAGTGCCACAGGTTACACTGAAGCTTTCTTT.

In this sample, this clone turned up a few times. The chain carries TRBV24-1 and TRBJ1-5; the D is unclear. V was clipped by 2 bases and J by 4 bases, with 8 bases between them. This CDR3 is 14 amino acids long. Germline V lookup: CDR1 KGHDR, CDR2 SFDVKD. CDR3 nucleotides: TGTGCCACCAGTGATTCGACCGGGAATCAGCCCCAGCATTTT. It encodes CATSDSTGNQPQHF.

The V gene is TRBV28, the J gene TRBJ1-1, with D possibly TRBD1 on 5 matching bases. CDR3 length equals 16 residues. V was clipped by 5 bases and J by 2 bases, with 18 bases between them. The germline gives CDR1 MDHEN, CDR2 SYDVKM. The CDR3 protein is CASSVLFRVGNTEAFF. The CDR3 nucleotides are TGTGCCAGCAGTGTACTCTTCAGGGTGGGAAACACTGAAGCTTTCTTT.

This chain uses TRBV6-5 with TRBJ2-1, with D maybe TRBD2 (5 bases). Germline CDR1 MNHEY, CDR2 SVGAGI. Between the trimmed V and J ends, which lost 7 bases and 5 bases, there was a span of 9 bases. The CDR3 runs 12 residues. CDR3: CASKEDNNEQFF. The CDR3 coding sequence is TGTGCCAGCAAGGAGGATAACAATGAGCAGTTCTTC.

The chain carries TRBV19 and TRBJ1-2; D is uncertain. The V gene lost 6 bases and the J gene lost 4 bases, with 12 bases spanning the gap. This CDR3 has 13 residues. Germline lookup yields CDR1 LNHDA and CDR2 SQIVND (reference sequence). For the CDR3, the DNA is TGTGCCAGTAGGATGATTCCTTTCTATGGCTACACCTTC. This encodes CASRMIPFYGYTF.

The rearrangement joins TRBV18 to TRBJ2-7; D remains unclear. Germline V gives CDR1 KGHSH, CDR2 LQKENI. V lost 4 bases and J lost 2, with 6 bases in between. The CDR3 extends over 12 amino acids. The CDR3 region is CASSRQTYEQYF. The CDR3 nucleotides read TGTGCCAGCTCACGGCAGACCTACGAGCAGTACTTC.

This chain joins TRBV5-1 and TRBJ1-4; TRBD1 matches at 8 bases. Unmatched junction bases numbered 6, after V lost 7 bases and J lost 1 base. Germline V lookup: CDR1 SGHRS, CDR2 YFSETQ. The CDR3 extends over 15 amino acids. This CDR3 is CASGQGSVTNEKLFF. In nucleotides, the CDR3 is TGCGCCAGCGGACAGGGATCCGTAACTAATGAAAAACTGTTTTTT.

This clone was recorded only once. V gene TRBV20-1 combines with J gene TRBJ2-1; D tentatively reads TRBD1 or TRBD2 (5 bases each). From germline, CDR1 is DFQATT and CDR2 SNEGSKA (reference sequence). The CDR3 is 11 amino acids. Trimming cost V 4 bases and J 10 bases, with 11 bases left between them. The CDR3 spells CSAKGPREQFF. CDR3 sequence (DNA): TGCAGTGCTAAGGGACCTCGGGAGCAGTTCTTC.

This rearrangement joins TRBV30 to TRBJ2-7, with TRBD1 identical over 10 bases. The CDR3 totals 14 residues. The germline V gene has CDR1 GTSNPN and CDR2 SVGIG (reference sequence). The V gene end was trimmed by 0 bases and the J gene end by 3 bases; junction bases not matched to a gene: 2. The CDR3 DNA is TGTGCCTGGAGTGTAGGACAGGGGGACTACGAGCAGTACTTC. This gives the protein CAWSVGQGDYEQYF.

The J gene is TRBJ1-1, the V gene TRBV6-5; a possible D gene is TRBD1 (5 bases). In germline, CDR1 is MNHEY, CDR2 SVGAGI. The V gene lost 6 bases and the J gene lost 3 bases, with 11 bases spanning the gap. CDR3 length equals 13 residues. The CDR3 DNA reads as TGTGCCAGCAGGGAGGGAGGGGACACTGAAGCTTTCTTT. Its protein product is CASREGGDTEAFF.

The rearrangement joins TRBV28 to TRBJ2-7; TRBD1 matches 9 bases. Germline trimming cut 1 base from V and 8 bases from J; bases unmatched to any gene: 9. CDR1 is MDHEN and CDR2 is SYDVKM in the germline V gene. The CDR3 is made up of 15 amino acids. The CDR3 DNA reads TGTGCCAGCAGTTTATTCGGGACAGGGAAAAGCAAGCAGTACTTC. Translating gives CASSLFGTGKSKQYF.

The chain combines TRBV5-6 with TRBJ2-7; 12 positions agree with TRBD2. This CDR3 contains 15 residues. The ends lost 7 bases at V and 2 bases at J; junction bases unmatched: 7. The germline gives CDR1 SGHDT, CDR2 YYEEEE. CDR3 sequence reads: CASGPTSGSPYEQYF. For the CDR3, the DNA is TGTGCCAGCGGACCGACTAGCGGGAGTCCCTACGAGCAGTACTTC. The full variable domain, rest sourced from reference TRBV5-6 and TRBJ2-7, is DAGVTQSPTHLIKTRGQQVTLRCSPKSGHDTVSWYQQALGQGPQFIFQYYEEEERQRGNFPDRFSGHQFPNYSSELNVNALLLGDSALYLCASGPTSGSPYEQYFGPGTRLTVT.

The chain employs TRBV28 and TRBJ2-1; unclear D gene. This CDR3 has 14 residues. CDR1 MDHEN and CDR2 SYDVKM come from the germline V gene. Trimming removed 3 bases at V and 6 bases at J, with 12 bases between. CDR3 nucleotides: TGTGCCAGCAGTTTTGCCAGCAGACCCAATGAGCAGTTCTTC. Protein product: CASSFASRPNEQFF.

This sequence joins TRBV6-1 and TRBJ1-2; D call uncertain. The CDR3 totals 16 residues. The V end was cut by 2 bases, the J end by 2 bases, with 15 bases between. Germline loops: CDR1 MNHNS, CDR2 SASEGT. The CDR3 DNA reads as TGTGCCAGCAGTGAACTACGCGATGACTACAACTATGGCTACACCTTC. Its protein product is CASSELRDDYNYGYTF.

As for this clone: The junction shows a germline mismatch at one end, possibly a read error. V is TRBV7-8 and J is TRBJ2-4; unclear D gene. The CDR3 sequence is 14 residues long. Germline CDR1 SGHVS, CDR2 FQNEAQ. The CDR3 nucleotides read TGTGCCACCAGCCCCGGGCCCGCCAAAAACATTCAGTACTTC. Translation gives CATSPGPAKNIQYF.

This clone was recorded a few times. The chain joins TRBV5-1 to TRBJ2-6; TRBD1 might be the D (6 bases). The CDR3 runs 16 residues. Germline assignment: CDR1 SGHRS and CDR2 YFSETQ. V lost 1 base and J lost 0, with 8 bases in between. DNA of the CDR3: TGCGCCAGCAGCTTGACAGGGACCTCTGGGGCCAACGTCCTGACTTTC. It encodes CASSLTGTSGANVLTF.